The following is a TCR beta chain sequence with its context. The antigen is unknown. Clones were sequenced by immunoSEQ multiplex PCR, and TCRdb holds only the in-frame ones, with some missing. The sample holds about 98,000 clones; 80% to 95% are singletons and the top ten take 2.8%. Trimming took off 5 bases at V and 3 bases at J, with 13 bases between the two ends. The CDR3 runs 15 residues. CDR1 is SEHNR and CDR2 is FQNEAQ in the germline V gene (reference sequence). This sample is drawn from a study of PD-1 blockade in classical Hodgkin lymphoma. General observations from the study: Partial responders and progressors had significantly lower baseline TCR diversity. Those patients who began receiving nivolumab less than 1 year after ASCT had lower diversity, and they were excluded.

No patient escaped relapse after autologous stem cell transplantation, and brentuximab vedotin exposure varied. Specimen: peripheral blood mononuclear cells (PBMCs), collected at baseline. This rearrangement joins TRBV7-9 to TRBJ2-2; TRBD1 is a possible D gene (6 bases). This receptor was taken from a human donor with classical Hodgkin lymphoma. The CDR3 DNA follows: TGTGCCAGCAGCAAGCCGGGACAAGACACCGGGGAGCTGTTTTTT. Its translation is CASSKPGQDTGELFF.